This T cell receptor beta chain is from a study of OX40 agonist ivuxolimab in advanced cancers. Study-wide context: Ivuxolimab, which targeted the costimulatory receptor OX40 (CD134), was an agonistic, fully human IgG2 monoclonal antibody. Intravenous ivuxolimab was administered to patients every 2 weeks at six dose levels: 0.01, 0.1, 0.3, 1.5, 3 and 10 mg/kg. Of the approximately 50 patients in dose escalation, 19 had hepatocellular carcinoma, around 15 had melanoma, 9 had renal cell carcinoma and 9 had head and neck cancer. A male proportion of around 80% and a mean age of approximately 61 years, ranging from 23 to 79, were recorded for the dose-escalation cohort. Patients were allowed to have had prior anti-PD-1, anti-PD-L1 or anti-CTLA-4 therapy, and around 43% of the dose-escalation patients had been treated with checkpoint inhibitors. Partial responses occurred in three dose-escalation patients: two with cutaneous melanoma and one with hepatocellular carcinoma. Peripheral TCRbeta sequencing aimed to test whether ivuxolimab altered TCR sequence diversity and caused clonal T-cell expansion. The monotherapy dose-escalation portion (N of about 57 patients) of the phase I ivuxolimab trial is reported in the paper.

Patients with autoimmune disease history or receiving systemic immunosuppression were excluded from the trial. Peripheral blood for TCR sequencing was drawn from every dose cohort at baseline, at cycle 4 day 1 and at cycle 7 day 1. Samples were obtained from an open-label, multicenter, first-in-human phase I dose-escalation trial of ivuxolimab. Adults with locally advanced or metastatic melanoma, renal cell, hepatocellular, or head and neck squamous cell carcinoma were enrolled in the trial. Before TCR sequencing, CD4+ T cells and CD8+ T cells were sorted from peripheral blood as separate populations. For sequencing of the TCRbeta CDR3 region, genomic DNA was extracted from the sorted cells. The immunoSEQ Assay was used for sequencing of TCRbeta CDR3 regions. The source is immuneACCESS, and TCRdb retained only in-frame sequences with V and J called. Part of the clones is not carried over; for the studies checked, unresolved V genes explain less than half of this, and the remainder is unexplained. The sample table records approximately 61,000 clones; 80% of these occur just once. Jointly, the top ten make up 0.95% to 1.5% of the sample.

This clone was seen once. Its antigen is unknown. Per-base qualities were not stored, and no clone one base away is much larger. On the study overall, not on this receptor specifically: Low levels of normalized T-cell clonal expansion were also seen in some patients who did not respond. At doses of 0.1 to 3.0 mg/kg, clonal expansion of both CD4+ and CD8+ T cells in blood was seen between baseline and week 6. In the 0.1-3.0 mg/kg groups, partial responders were among the patients with the lowest normalized peripheral clonal expansion, particularly in CD8+ T cells. On average, CD8+ T cells showed more expanded clones than CD4+ T cells after ivuxolimab. Antigen specificity was not determined for the clonally expanded peripheral T cells.

Taken from the germline V gene, the CDR1 and CDR2 loops are SGHAT and FQNNGV. From its cysteine to its phenylalanine, the CDR3 spans 15 amino acids. Kept here is only the CDR3 DNA, which spans 45 bases and is read in frame from base 1. V is reduced by 5 bases and J by 5 bases, leaving a spacing of 15 bases between them. The chain was built from TRBV11-2 and TRBJ1-4; TRBD1 could be the D gene, as 5 bases match. Sequenced here: CD4+ or CD8+ T cells sorted from blood, sampled in a trial of the OX40 agonist ivuxolimab. The sequence derives from an adult with an advanced solid tumor such as melanoma, head and neck, liver or kidney cancer. The CDR3 region reads CASSTRAGPNEKLFF. In nucleotides, the sequence is TGTGCCAGCAGCACCCGGGCAGGGCCGAATGAAAAACTGTTTTTT.